The 29 T cell receptor beta chains below come from one sample, sequenced in a study of blood T cell repertoires in COVID-19. Only in-frame clones appear in the TCRdb table, and some are missing; sequencing was by immunoSEQ multiplex PCR. The data show 45,000 to 70,000 clones, about 91% seen once. Material for sequencing was peripheral blood. The receptors come from a woman aged 60-75 years with active COVID-19.

V is TRBV20-1 and J is TRBJ1-5; TRBD1 aligns across 7 bases. The germline CDR1 and CDR2 sequences are DFQATT and SNEGSKA (reference sequence). This CDR3 has 16 residues. V dropped 3 bases and J dropped 7; count of bases not matched to a gene: 15. CDR3 protein: CSASYRRTGARQPQHF. CDR3 nucleotides: TGCAGTGCTAGTTACCGGAGGACAGGTGCGAGGCAGCCCCAGCATTTT.

The J gene is TRBJ2-5, the V gene TRBV29-1; 7 nucleotides match TRBD1. The CDR3 extends over 14 amino acids. The V gene's germline CDR1 is SQVTM and CDR2 ANQGSEA. V lost 5 bases to trimming and J lost 5 bases; unmatched junction nucleotides: 11. The CDR3 sequence: CSVSPTGAVETQYF. The CDR3, as DNA: TGCAGCGTTTCGCCCACAGGGGCGGTGGAGACCCAGTACTTC.

The rearrangement joins TRBV5-1 to TRBJ1-4; D unresolved. The CDR3 has 13 residues. Germline CDR1 is SGHRS and CDR2 is YFSETQ. Trimming removed 4 bases from V and 4 bases from J, with 8 bases in between. The CDR3 sequence is CASSLFSNEKLFF. The DNA for the CDR3 is TGCGCCAGCAGCCTATTTAGTAATGAAAAACTGTTTTTT. The whole variable domain, remainder taken from reference TRBV5-1 and TRBJ1-4, is KAGVTQTPRYLIKTRGQQVTLSCSPISGHRSVSWYQQTPGQGLQFLFEYFSETQRNKGNFPGRFSGRQFSNSRSEMNVSTLELGDSALYLCASSLFSNEKLFFGSGTQLSVL.

The genes are TRBV6-5 and TRBJ1-6; 8 bases are a match to TRBD1. Germline V gene data show CDR1 as MNHEY and CDR2 as SVGAGI. V was pared by 1 base and J by 10 bases, with 9 bases of the junction left unmatched. The CDR3 runs 16 residues. This chain's CDR3 is CASSYFPGQGKSPLHF. The CDR3 DNA sequence: TGTGCCAGCAGTTACTTCCCTGGACAGGGCAAGTCACCCCTCCACTTT.

The chain carries TRBV5-4 and TRBJ1-2; maybe TRBD1 (6 bases). The CDR3 has 14 residues. V shed 5 bases and J shed 2 bases, with 13 bases lying between them. Germline V gene lookup returns CDR1 SGHNT and CDR2 YYREEE (reference sequence). Written as DNA, the CDR3 is TGTGCCAGCAGTCCGGGGGGGCGGAACTATGGCTACACCTTC. Protein sequence: CASSPGGRNYGYTF.

The chain joins TRBV5-4 to TRBJ2-5; the match to TRBD2 covers 10 bases. This CDR3 has 18 residues. CDR1 and CDR2 from the germline V gene are SGHNT and YYREEE (reference sequence). The ends lost 3 bases at V and 7 bases at J; junction bases unmatched: 18. This CDR3 reads CASSSTALLAGQRVTQYF. CDR3 in DNA: TGTGCCAGCAGCTCAACCGCATTACTAGCGGGGCAGAGGGTGACCCAGTACTTC.

The CDR3 nucleotides are TGTGCCAGCAGCCCCGGGGGGGTGGCCTACAATGAGCAGTTCTTC. Translated, it gives CASSPGGVAYNEQFF. The V and J genes are TRBV3-1 (or the pseudogene TRBV3-2) and TRBJ2-1, with TRBD2 matching 8 bases. Germline V gives CDR1 LGHDT, CDR2 YNNKEL (reference sequence). Losses at the gene ends were 4 bases for V and 2 bases for J; bases not matched to a gene: 4. The CDR3 extends over 15 amino acids.

This chain links TRBV5-1 with TRBJ1-1; D call uncertain. V lost 4 bases and J lost 1, with 5 bases in between. CDR3 length equals 12 residues. Germline V gene sequence: CDR1 SGHRS, CDR2 YFSETQ. The CDR3 reads CASSQENTEAFF. CDR3 DNA: TGCGCCAGCAGCCAGGAGAACACTGAAGCTTTCTTT.

The V and J genes are TRBV11-2 and TRBJ1-1; possibly TRBD1 for D (6 bases). The CDR3 sequence is 15 residues long. The germline CDR1 and CDR2 sequences are SGHAT and FQNNGV. V gave up 1 base and J gave up 0 bases, with 9 bases separating them. Here the CDR3 reads CASSLGQEMNTEAFF. CDR3 nucleotide sequence: TGTGCCAGCAGCTTAGGACAGGAGATGAACACTGAAGCTTTCTTT.

This chain uses TRBV27 with TRBJ1-2; the D gene is possibly TRBD1 (5 bases). The CDR3 extends over 15 amino acids. The V end lost 2 bases, the J end lost 8 bases, and 18 bases lay between the germline ends. The germline CDR1 and CDR2 sequences are MNHEY and SMNVEV (reference sequence). CDR3 coding DNA: TGTGCCAGCAGTTTAAGGCGGGGCGGATCAGGCGGCTACACCTTC. Protein product: CASSLRRGGSGGYTF.

The chain uses TRBV3-1 (or the pseudogene TRBV3-2) and TRBJ1-2; 8 bases map to TRBD1. The V gene end was trimmed by 2 bases and the J gene end by 4 bases; junction bases not matched to a gene: 3. CDR3 length: 14 residues. From germline, CDR1 is LGHDT and CDR2 YNNKEL (reference sequence). Here the CDR3 reads CASSQSGGGYGYTF. DNA for the CDR3: TGTGCCAGCAGCCAATCAGGGGGCGGCTATGGCTACACCTTC.

The V gene is TRBV6-5, the J gene TRBJ1-3; 8 bases are shared with TRBD1. CDR1 is MNHEY and CDR2 is SVGAGI in the germline V gene. The ends lost 8 bases at V and 0 bases at J; junction bases unmatched: 3. The CDR3 sequence is 14 residues long. The CDR3 DNA follows: TGTGCCAGCCTCGACAGGGGCTCTGGAAACACCATATATTTT. Translation gives CASLDRGSGNTIYF.

The rearrangement links TRBV5-8 to TRBJ1-2, with 7 positions matching TRBD1. CDR3 length equals 15 residues. CDR1 and CDR2 from the germline V gene are SGHTS and YDEGEE. V was pared by 2 bases and J by 4 bases, with 8 bases of the junction left unmatched. CDR3 sequence reads: CASSFPRQGGYGYTF. In DNA form, the CDR3 reads TGTGCCAGCAGCTTTCCCAGACAGGGCGGCTATGGCTACACCTTC. The full variable domain, in which reference TRBV5-8 and TRBJ1-2 provide the parts outside the CDR3, is EAGVTQSPTHLIKTRGQQATLRCSPISGHTSVYWYQQALGLGLQFLLWYDEGEERNRGNFPPRFSGRQFPNYSSELNVNALELEDSALYLCASSFPRQGGYGYTFGSGTRLTVV.

The rearrangement links TRBV20-1 to TRBJ1-4, with D possibly being TRBD1 (5 bases). The CDR3 spans 11 residues. Trimming took 3 bases from V and 12 from J, leaving 11 bases between them. CDR1 and CDR2 (germline): DFQATT, SNEGSKA (reference sequence). CDR3 in amino acids: CSASSGVELFF. The CDR3 DNA is TGCAGTGCTAGTTCGGGGGTCGAACTGTTTTTT.

The chain is built from TRBV6-5 and TRBJ2-1, with TRBD1 matching 8 bases. V dropped 7 bases and J dropped 4; count of bases not matched to a gene: 3. The CDR3 has 13 amino acids. Germline V lookup: CDR1 MNHEY, CDR2 SVGAGI. The CDR3 nucleotides read TGTGCCAGCAAAGGACAGGGATACAATGAGCAGTTCTTC. Amino acids: CASKGQGYNEQFF.

V is TRBV6-5 and J is TRBJ2-2; D might be TRBD1 (5 bases). The CDR3 extends over 14 amino acids. Trimming removed 0 bases at V and 6 bases at J, with 8 bases between. The germline V gene encodes CDR1 MNHEY and CDR2 SVGAGI. The CDR3 protein is CASSYSQGAGELFF. The CDR3 nucleotides read TGTGCCAGCAGTTACTCTCAGGGCGCCGGGGAGCTGTTTTTT.

This clone appeared a single time. The rearrangement uses TRBV7-3 and TRBJ2-3; perhaps TRBD1 as D (6 bases). Germline-derived CDR1 and CDR2 are SGHTA and FQGTGA. CDR3 length: 13 residues. V was clipped by 2 bases and J by 3 bases, with 6 bases between them. The DNA for the CDR3 is TGTGCCAGCAGCTTACAGGGGACAGATACGCAGTATTTT. It yields the protein CASSLQGTDTQYF.

This chain connects TRBV25-1 to TRBJ1-6; D possibly corresponds to TRBD1 (6 bases). In germline, CDR1 is MGHDK, CDR2 SYGVNS. V was shortened by 1 base and J by 10 bases, with 14 bases between the two germline ends. The CDR3 covers 15 residues. The CDR3: CASSEFAGVSSPLHF. In nucleotides, the CDR3 is TGTGCCAGCAGTGAATTCGCAGGGGTAAGCTCACCCCTCCACTTT.

V gene TRBV19 combines with J gene TRBJ1-3, with D possibly TRBD1 on 6 matching bases. The CDR3 has 14 amino acids. The ends were cut back, 5 bases at V and 1 base at J, with 9 bases in the middle. In germline, CDR1 is LNHDA, CDR2 SQIVND (reference sequence). CDR3 DNA: TGTGCCAGTAGTGGACAGATATCTGGAAACACCATATATTTT. Protein sequence: CASSGQISGNTIYF.

The chain links TRBV3-1 (or the pseudogene TRBV3-2) to TRBJ2-3, with 11 bases fitting TRBD2. Germline loops: CDR1 LGHDT, CDR2 YNNKEL (reference sequence). This CDR3 contains 18 residues. V lost 0 bases, J lost 4 bases, and 9 bases stayed unmatched. The CDR3 reads CASSQEGRLAGLPDTQYF. In DNA form, the CDR3 reads TGTGCCAGCAGCCAAGAAGGGAGACTAGCGGGGTTGCCAGATACGCAGTATTTT.

The chain employs TRBV2 and TRBJ1-5; 8 bases are shared with TRBD1. The length of the CDR3 is 15 residues. The V segment lost 4 bases and the J segment 2 bases; nucleotides outside the gene matches: 4. The germline V gene encodes CDR1 SNHLY and CDR2 FYNNEI. The CDR3 is CASSVDRGGNQPQHF. The CDR3 nucleotides read TGTGCCAGCAGTGTCGACAGGGGAGGCAATCAGCCCCAGCATTTT.

V usage is TRBV6-5 and J usage is TRBJ2-3, with D perhaps matching TRBD1 (6 bases). Germline V CDR1 and CDR2: MNHEY, SVGAGI. The V end was cut by 6 bases, the J end by 1 base, with 14 bases between. The CDR3 runs 15 residues. Here the CDR3 reads CASRLQGVGTDTQYF. The CDR3 nucleotides are TGTGCCAGCAGGTTACAGGGCGTGGGCACAGATACGCAGTATTTT.

The CDR3 spells CASSLQAGGSEAFF. The DNA for the CDR3 is TGTGCCAGCAGCTTGCAGGCAGGGGGGTCTGAAGCTTTCTTT. The V and J genes are TRBV5-4 and TRBJ1-1; 7 bases match TRBD1. This CDR3 has 14 residues. Per germline, CDR1 SGHNT and CDR2 YYREEE (reference sequence). Losses at the gene ends were 1 base for V and 6 bases for J; bases not matched to a gene: 6.

The chain employs TRBV11-1 and TRBJ2-1; perhaps TRBD2 as D (6 bases). Trimming shortened V by 1 base and J by 3 bases, and 10 bases separated the two germline ends. The CDR3 has 15 residues. Germline lookup yields CDR1 SGHAT and CDR2 FQDESV (reference sequence). CDR3 DNA: TGTGCCAGCAGCTTAGTGGAGGGGATCTACAATGAGCAGTTCTTC. This encodes CASSLVEGIYNEQFF.

This sequence joins TRBV6-5 and TRBJ1-4, with a weak D call TRBD1 (5 bases). Trimming shortened V by 7 bases and J by 3 bases, and 9 bases separated the two germline ends. Germline CDR1 MNHEY, CDR2 SVGAGI. The CDR3 runs to 13 residues. The CDR3 spells CASMAGANEKLFF. Written as DNA, the CDR3 is TGTGCCAGCATGGCGGGGGCTAATGAAAAACTGTTTTTT.

This clone came up once. CDR3 protein: CSASEASGGFKETQYF. The CDR3 DNA follows: TGCAGTGCTAGTGAGGCTAGCGGGGGGTTTAAAGAGACCCAGTACTTC. The chain is built from TRBV20-1 and TRBJ2-5, with 11 bases lining up with TRBD2. The length of the CDR3 is 16 residues. V trimming: 3 bases; J trimming: 3 bases; junction bases outside the gene matches: 9. Germline lookup yields CDR1 DFQATT and CDR2 SNEGSKA (reference sequence).

The chain recombines TRBV7-2 with TRBJ1-5, with D perhaps matching TRBD1 (6 bases). The germline V gene has CDR1 SGHTA and CDR2 FQGNSA. V was cut by 4 bases and J by 7 bases, with 11 bases left in between. The CDR3 has 13 residues. CDR3 sequence reads: CASSSTGAQPQHF. The CDR3 DNA reads TGTGCCAGCAGCTCGACAGGCGCCCAGCCCCAGCATTTT. The variable domain in full, completed from reference TRBV7-2 and TRBJ1-5, reads GAGVSQSPSNKVTEKGKDVELRCDPISGHTALYWYRQSLGQGLEFLIYFQGNSAPDKSGLPSDRFSAERTGGSVSTLTIQRTQQEDSAVYLCASSSTGAQPQHFGDGTRLSIL.

The chain couples TRBV5-1 to TRBJ2-7, with a tentative D call TRBD1 (6 bases). The length of the CDR3 is 15 residues. The V gene's germline CDR1 is SGHRS and CDR2 YFSETQ. Trimming took off 7 bases at V and 4 bases at J, with 21 bases between the two ends. CDR3 residues: CASGLTGPELYEQYF. In DNA, the CDR3 is TGCGCCAGCGGATTGACAGGCCCGGAACTTTACGAGCAGTACTTC.

This chain connects TRBV5-1 to TRBJ1-6; 7 bases line up with TRBD1. Germline loops: CDR1 SGHRS, CDR2 YFSETQ. J gave up 6 bases and V 0 bases, and 0 bases lay outside the gene matches. CDR3 length: 14 amino acids. The CDR3 nucleotides are TGCGCCAGCAGCTTGGGACAGGGTAATTCACCCCTCCACTTT. This translates into CASSLGQGNSPLHF. The complete variable domain, with remaining parts taken from reference TRBV5-1 and TRBJ1-6, reads KAGVTQTPRYLIKTRGQQVTLSCSPISGHRSVSWYQQTPGQGLQFLFEYFSETQRNKGNFPGRFSGRQFSNSRSEMNVSTLELGDSALYLCASSLGQGNSPLHFGNGTRLTVT.